The 28 T cell receptor beta chains listed next were all sequenced from one sample in a study of breast tumors, draining lymph nodes, adjacent tissues (dated by TCRdb to 2016 to 2017). Lymph node samples came from the axillary draining lymph nodes of breast cancer patients. Library construction relied on multiplex PCR. Sequencing took place on an Illumina HiSeq 2000. TCRdb ran its own pipeline on the public reads, namely fastp trimming at Q25 and MiXCR clone calling, and kept in-frame beta chains. One record per CDR3 amino acid sequence lists the most common genes and DNA. The sample has around 290,000 distinct CDR3 sequences on record, about 33% of them singletons. The ten biggest clones cover about 1.2% of the sample. The material sequenced was axillary lymph node tissue. All receptors come from a female donor with breast cancer. Some clones in this sample may be carry-over from other donors' samples.

This chain joins TRBV20-1 and TRBJ2-5; tentative D call: TRBD2 (5 bases). Trimming removed 3 bases at V and 7 bases at J, with 18 bases between. Germline V CDR1 and CDR2: DFQATT, SNEGSKA (reference sequence). The CDR3 has 14 amino acids. The CDR3 spells CSASGLGLSATQYF. The DNA of the CDR3 is TGCAGTGCTAGCGGGCTAGGACTTTCAGCGACCCAGTACTTC.

A word on this clonotype: An end of the junction does not agree with germline; a read error may underlie this. The V and J genes are TRBV6-5 and TRBJ2-4, with TRBD2 matching 10 bases. From germline, CDR1 is MNHEY and CDR2 SVGAGI. The CDR3 has 14 residues. CDR3 sequence (DNA): TGTGCCAGCTCTAGCGGGAGAACCAAAAACATCCAGTACTTC. This sequence encodes CASSSGRTKNIQYF.

This clonotype was found many times. This chain uses TRBV20-1 with TRBJ2-3; 12 nucleotides align to TRBD2. This CDR3 spans 14 amino acids. CDR1 DFQATT and CDR2 SNEGSKA come from the germline V gene (reference sequence). V lost 2 bases and J lost 5; bases outside the gene matches: 2. CDR3 in DNA: TGCAGTGCTAGAACTAGCGGGGGGATAGATACGCAGTATTTT. This sequence encodes CSARTSGGIDTQYF.

Turning to this clonotype: A much larger clone differs by one base, so this may be a read error. The V call is TRBV9, the J call TRBJ2-1; maybe TRBD1 (6 bases). The CDR3 has 15 residues. V lost 4 bases to trimming and J lost 4 bases, with 15 bases between them. Germline V lookup: CDR1 SGDLS, CDR2 YYNGEE. CDR3 in amino acids: CASSFRDTVYNEQFF. The CDR3 nucleotides are TGTGCCAGCAGCTTCCGGGACACCGTGTACAATGAGCAGTTCTTC.

In this sample, this clonotype turned up many times. V gene TRBV6-5 combines with J gene TRBJ2-7; D is perhaps TRBD2 (6 bases). CDR1 is MNHEY, CDR2 SVGAGI, per germline. Trimming took 4 bases from V and 4 from J, leaving 14 bases between them. The CDR3 is made up of 14 amino acids. The CDR3 bases are TGTGCCAGCAGTTCACAAGCGGGCTTTTACGAGCAGTACTTC. Translation: CASSSQAGFYEQYF.

This clonotype came up once. J is TRBJ2-1 and V is TRBV28; TRBD1 might be the D (5 bases). The V end lost 3 bases, the J end lost 6 bases, and 18 bases lay between the germline ends. Germline V gives CDR1 MDHEN, CDR2 SYDVKM. CDR3 length: 16 amino acids. CDR3 bases: TGTGCCAGCAGTTTTCAAGGGGAATTAATGTTCAATGAGCAGTTCTTC. Its protein is CASSFQGELMFNEQFF.

The sample holds a few counts of this clonotype. A much larger clone differs from this one at a single base, so this may be a read error. J is TRBJ1-3 and V is TRBV5-6; possible D gene TRBD1, 6 bases. The CDR3 runs to 14 residues. The germline V gene encodes CDR1 SGHDT and CDR2 YYEEEE. For the CDR3, the DNA is TGTGCCAGCAGCCGACAGGTTTATGGAAACACCGTATATTTT. It translates to CASSRQVYGNTVYF.

This clonotype occurred many times. The chain carries TRBV20-1 and TRBJ2-5; no clear D gene. V lost 0 bases and J 2 bases, leaving 7 bases between the germline ends. The CDR3 has 13 residues. From germline, CDR1 is DFQATT and CDR2 SNEGSKA (reference sequence). This chain's CDR3 is CSARDPFQETQYF. In DNA, the CDR3 is TGCAGTGCTAGAGATCCGTTTCAAGAGACCCAGTACTTC.

This clonotype was picked up many times. V gene TRBV5-8 combines with J gene TRBJ1-2; D gene unclear. Between the trimmed V and J ends, which lost 0 bases and 0 bases, there was a span of 9 bases. Germline CDR1 SGHTS, CDR2 YDEGEE. The CDR3 runs 15 residues. The CDR3 loop reads CASSLASATNYGYTF. The CDR3 bases are TGTGCCAGCAGCTTGGCCTCAGCTACTAACTATGGCTACACCTTC. The complete variable domain, with remaining parts taken from reference TRBV5-8 and TRBJ1-2, reads EAGVTQSPTHLIKTRGQQATLRCSPISGHTSVYWYQQALGLGLQFLLWYDEGEERNRGNFPPRFSGRQFPNYSSELNVNALELEDSALYLCASSLASATNYGYTFGSGTRLTVV.

This clonotype was seen a few times. CDR3 protein: CASSLTGENTEAFF. The CDR3 DNA sequence: TGTGCCAGCAGTTTAACGGGGGAGAACACTGAAGCTTTCTTT. The gene calls are TRBV7-6 and TRBJ1-1, with TRBD1 as a possible D gene (5 bases). Germline V CDR1 and CDR2: SGHVS, FNYEAQ. The CDR3 spans 14 residues. The germline V and J ends were trimmed by 6 bases and 1 base, with 12 bases remaining between them.

This clonotype was counted ten times or more. The gene calls are TRBV24-1 and TRBJ2-1; 13 nucleotides align to TRBD2. Germline V gene data show CDR1 as KGHDR and CDR2 as SFDVKD. After removal of 0 bases from V and 5 bases from J, the junction contained 0 bases not matched to a gene. The CDR3 has 16 amino acids. The CDR3 bases are TGTGCCACCAGTGATTTGGGGACTAGCGGGGACAATGAGCAGTTCTTC. The encoded protein is CATSDLGTSGDNEQFF.

Comments on this clonotype: This sequence may be a read error, since a much larger clone differs from it by one base. The chain combines TRBV12-3 or TRBV12-4 with TRBJ2-4, with D perhaps matching TRBD1 or TRBD2 (5 bases each). The length of the CDR3 is 12 residues. V was cut by 3 bases and J by 8 bases, with 8 bases left in between. The CDR3 DNA follows: TGTGCCAGCAGTTTCCGGGACCACATTCAGTACTTC. Translated, it gives CASSFRDHIQYF.

This clonotype was counted many times. The V and J genes are TRBV20-1 and TRBJ2-1; no clear D gene. Germline-derived CDR1 and CDR2 are DFQATT and SNEGSKA (reference sequence). The CDR3 is 13 residues long. Trimming removed 5 bases at V and 5 bases at J, with 13 bases between. Written as DNA, the CDR3 is TGCAGTGCTCCAAAAACCATTAACAATGAGCAGTTCTTC. Translation: CSAPKTINNEQFF.

Of note for this clonotype: This may stem from a read error, because a much larger clone lies one nucleotide away. The chain uses TRBV20-1 and TRBJ2-1; 16 bases map to TRBD2. This CDR3 is built from 17 residues. Germline lookup yields CDR1 DFQATT and CDR2 SNEGSKA (reference sequence). J lost 2 bases, V lost 6 bases, and 7 bases had no gene match. The chain's CDR3 is CSASGLAGGAPYNEQFF. The CDR3 DNA reads as TGCAGTGCATCGGGACTAGCGGGAGGGGCCCCCTACAATGAGCAGTTCTTC.

This clonotype was seen more than once but under ten times. The CDR3 DNA reads as TGTGCCTGGAGTGTAAGACTAGCGGGCTCCTACGAGCAGTACTTC. Protein sequence: CAWSVRLAGSYEQYF. This chain connects TRBV30 to TRBJ2-7; TRBD2 aligns across 10 bases. V lost 0 bases to trimming and J lost 0 bases; unmatched junction nucleotides: 2. Germline CDR1 is GTSNPN and CDR2 is SVGIG (reference sequence). CDR3 size: 15 residues.

The rearrangement links TRBV7-3 to TRBJ2-5; D uncertain. Trimming removed 1 base from V and 0 bases from J, with 9 bases in between. Germline V gene sequence: CDR1 SGHTA, CDR2 FQGTGA. The CDR3 is made up of 15 amino acids. The CDR3 sequence: CASSLSGGDQETQYF. In DNA form, the CDR3 reads TGTGCCAGCAGCTTAAGTGGTGGGGACCAAGAGACCCAGTACTTC.

A note on this clonotype: Since a much larger clone is just one base distant, this may be a read error. The chain uses TRBV11-2 and TRBJ2-7, with 14 bases lining up with TRBD2. CDR3 length: 19 residues. Germline CDR1 SGHAT, CDR2 FQNNGV. V shed 5 bases and J 2 bases; nucleotides not matched to a gene: 14. Written as DNA, the CDR3 is TGTGCCAGCAGCCTTAGGCCGACTAGCGGGAGGGCCGTTCCCTACGAGCAGTACTTC. This encodes CASSLRPTSGRAVPYEQYF.

Ten or more counts support this clonotype. This chain links TRBV11-1 with TRBJ2-1; D perhaps matches TRBD1 (5 bases). This CDR3 is 13 amino acids long. CDR1 is SGHAT and CDR2 is FQDESV in the germline V gene (reference sequence). With 5 bases removed from V and 5 bases from J, the gap between germline ends came to 10 bases. The CDR3 DNA reads as TGTGCCAGCAGCCTGGTCAGGGACAATGAGCAGTTCTTC. Translated: CASSLVRDNEQFF.

This clonotype was seen repeatedly, ten times or more. The chain recombines TRBV7-6 with TRBJ1-5, with D tentatively TRBD1 (5 bases). The CDR3 sequence is 15 residues long. Germline-derived CDR1 and CDR2 are SGHVS and FNYEAQ. Trimming left V 2 bases short and J 3 bases short, with 11 bases between. The CDR3 sequence: CASSLTGGNNQPQHF. The CDR3 region has the DNA TGTGCCAGCAGCTTAACAGGAGGGAACAATCAGCCCCAGCATTTT.

As to this clonotype: A much larger clonotype is one base distant, so this may be a read error. V gene TRBV6-1 combines with J gene TRBJ2-3; the D is unclear. Trimming took off 5 bases at V and 6 bases at J, with 15 bases between the two ends. The CDR3 loop spans 14 amino acids. Germline lookup yields CDR1 MNHNS and CDR2 SASEGT. CDR3 coding DNA: TGTGCCAGCAGTCACTTCCGGCTTGCGGATACGCAGTATTTT. This encodes CASSHFRLADTQYF.

This clonotype occurred many times. This chain uses TRBV2 with TRBJ2-3; 9 bases are shared with TRBD2. The CDR3 sequence is 15 residues long. Looked up from germline, CDR1 is SNHLY and CDR2 is FYNNEI. Trimming cost V 4 bases and J 6 bases; bases outside gene matches: 8. The DNA of the CDR3 is TGTGCCAGCAGTGGACTAGCGGCCGGTGAGGATACGCAGTATTTT. This codes for CASSGLAAGEDTQYF.

This clonotype has a count of ten or more. The chain uses TRBV9 and TRBJ2-1; TRBD2 matches 9 bases. This CDR3 is 15 amino acids long. After removal of 0 bases from V and 9 bases from J, the junction contained 7 bases not matched to a gene. Per germline, CDR1 SGDLS and CDR2 YYNGEE. The CDR3 here is CASSVDVAGVGEQFF. In DNA form, the CDR3 reads TGTGCCAGCAGCGTAGACGTAGCGGGAGTGGGTGAGCAGTTCTTC.

Comments on this clonotype: A much larger clone lies one base from this, so it may be a read error. V and J are TRBV9 and TRBJ2-7, with TRBD1 matching 9 bases. There are 14 residues in the CDR3. Germline V gene lookup returns CDR1 SGDLS and CDR2 YYNGEE. The CDR3 region is CASSPRDRAREQSF. The CDR3 DNA sequence: TGTGCCAGCAGCCCCCGGGACAGGGCACGGGAGCAGTCCTTC.

This clonotype was recorded at least ten times. The rearrangement joins TRBV30 to TRBJ2-7, with no clear D. V shed 3 bases and J shed 3 bases, with 9 bases lying between them. Looked up from germline, CDR1 is GTSNPN and CDR2 is SVGIG (reference sequence). This CDR3 has 12 residues. CDR3 amino acids: CAWRGSGYEQYF. The CDR3 nucleotides are TGTGCCTGGAGGGGATCGGGCTACGAGCAGTACTTC.

This clonotype was detected ten times or more. This chain joins TRBV6-6 and TRBJ2-1; D is possibly TRBD2 (5 bases). V was cut by 4 bases and J by 4 bases, with 11 bases left in between. The CDR3 consists of 14 residues. Germline V lookup: CDR1 MNHNY, CDR2 SVGAGI (reference sequence). As DNA, the CDR3 is TGTGCCAGCAGTTTGGGAGCAGGTTACAATGAGCAGTTCTTC. Encoded protein: CASSLGAGYNEQFF.

As regards this clonotype: This may come from a read error, since a much larger clone is one base off. The chain couples TRBV5-1 to TRBJ2-2, with D perhaps matching TRBD1 or TRBD2 (5 bases each). The germline V and J ends were trimmed by 2 bases and 6 bases, with 14 bases remaining between them. The CDR3 runs 15 residues. Germline V lookup: CDR1 SGHRS, CDR2 YFSETQ. CDR3: CASSFQDTGSGELFF. In nucleotides, the CDR3 is TGCGCCAGCAGCTTCCAGGACACGGGGTCCGGGGAGCTGTTTTTT.

The chain employs TRBV9 and TRBJ2-5; D might be TRBD1 (6 bases). The CDR3 runs 15 residues. With 0 bases removed from V and 9 bases from J, the gap between germline ends came to 18 bases. Germline V CDR1 and CDR2: SGDLS, YYNGEE. The chain's CDR3 is CASSVGGGIWQPQYF. Written as DNA, the CDR3 is TGTGCCAGCAGCGTAGGTGGGGGCATTTGGCAGCCCCAGTACTTC.

This clonotype was seen more than once but under ten times. This sequence joins TRBV18 and TRBJ1-5; 7 bases map to TRBD1. Germline V gives CDR1 KGHSH, CDR2 LQKENI. J was trimmed by 7 bases and V by 4 bases; bases with no gene match: 7. The CDR3 spans 14 residues. The CDR3 protein is CASSRDSPRQPQHF. For the CDR3, the DNA is TGTGCCAGCTCACGGGACAGCCCCAGGCAGCCCCAGCATTTT.